In this sample, the clone carrying this TCR beta chain turned up a few times. Germline loops: CDR1 DFQATT, CDR2 SNEGSKA (reference sequence). V lost 1 base to trimming and J lost 2 bases; unmatched junction nucleotides: 5. CDR3 length equals 14 residues. Via MiXCR, TCRdb re-called the reads, giving one row per CDR3 protein. The sample carries about 250,000 distinct CDR3 sequences, about 30% recorded once. The source of the sample is a study of kidney transplant recipient with SARS-CoV-2 infection. The chain combines TRBV20-1 with TRBJ2-7, with 7 bases aligning to TRBD1. The TCR sequence derives from a male patient aged 25-45 years who had COVID-19 and was a kidney transplant recipient. Some T cells may arise from the graft donor. The starting material was a blood sample, obtained at baseline and on day 111 from a kidney transplant recipient. The CDR3 is CSARARDRPYEQYF. The DNA for the CDR3 is TGCAGTGCTAGAGCCCGGGACAGACCCTACGAGCAGTACTTC.